This section outlines one T cell receptor beta chain sequence together with its context. Its antigen remains undetermined. Base qualities are not recorded, but no much larger clone differs from it by a single base. The germline V gene specifies MGHRA as CDR1 and YSYEKL as CDR2. Cut back by 1 base and 7 bases, the V and J ends lie 19 bases apart. Spanning cysteine to phenylalanine, the CDR3 consists of 17 amino acids. Just CDR3 DNA is preserved here, 51 bases in frame from base 1. Libraries were prepared through the immunoSEQ multiplex PCR assay. The table was pulled from immuneACCESS by TCRdb, which kept in-frame rearrangements only. Such tables lose some clones; where checked, under half of the loss comes from unresolved V genes, and the rest has no known cause. Across this sample there are approximately 79,000 clones, with around 97% seen only once. The ten largest clones add up to approximately 0.18% of the sample.

These data come from a study of technical replicates of blood from a handful of donors (dated by TCRdb to about 2017). The rearranged segments are TRBV4-1 and TRBJ1-4; possibly the D gene is TRBD1, per 5 matching bases. The receptor comes from a human donor in good health. The sequenced sample was T cells isolated from PBMCs. The nucleotide sequence is given as TGCGCCAGCAGCCAAGTTCTTCTGGGGGGGAGGGGTGAAAAACTGTTTTTT. This codes for CASSQVLLGGRGEKLFF.